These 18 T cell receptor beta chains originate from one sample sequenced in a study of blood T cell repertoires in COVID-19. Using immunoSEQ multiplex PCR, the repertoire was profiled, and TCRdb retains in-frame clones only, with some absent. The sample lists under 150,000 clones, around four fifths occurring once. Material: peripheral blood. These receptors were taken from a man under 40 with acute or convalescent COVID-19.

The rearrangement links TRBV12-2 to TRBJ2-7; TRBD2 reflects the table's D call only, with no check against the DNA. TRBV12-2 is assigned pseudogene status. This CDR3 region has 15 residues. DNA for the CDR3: TGTGCAAGTCGCCACCTCCTGGCGGGATACTACGAGCAGTACGTC. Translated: CASRHLLAGYYEQYV.

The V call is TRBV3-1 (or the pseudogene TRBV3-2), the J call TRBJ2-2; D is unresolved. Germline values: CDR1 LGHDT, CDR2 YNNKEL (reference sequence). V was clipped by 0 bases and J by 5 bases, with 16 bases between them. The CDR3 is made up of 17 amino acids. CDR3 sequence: CASSQDEVLVGTGELFF. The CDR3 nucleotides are TGTGCCAGCAGCCAAGATGAGGTTCTCGTTGGAACCGGGGAGCTGTTTTTT.

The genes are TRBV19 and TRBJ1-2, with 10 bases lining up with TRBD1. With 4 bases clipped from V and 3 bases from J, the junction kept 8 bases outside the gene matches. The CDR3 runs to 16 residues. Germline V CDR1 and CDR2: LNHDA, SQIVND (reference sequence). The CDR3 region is CASSTPGGTGDYGYTF. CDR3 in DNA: TGTGCCAGTAGTACCCCCGGCGGGACAGGGGACTATGGCTACACCTTC.

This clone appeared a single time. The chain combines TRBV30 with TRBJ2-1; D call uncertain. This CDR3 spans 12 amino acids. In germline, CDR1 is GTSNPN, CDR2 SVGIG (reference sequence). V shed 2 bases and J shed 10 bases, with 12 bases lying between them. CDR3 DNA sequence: TGTGCCTGGAGTAACGAGCTTCGGGAGCAGTTCTTC. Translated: CAWSNELREQFF.

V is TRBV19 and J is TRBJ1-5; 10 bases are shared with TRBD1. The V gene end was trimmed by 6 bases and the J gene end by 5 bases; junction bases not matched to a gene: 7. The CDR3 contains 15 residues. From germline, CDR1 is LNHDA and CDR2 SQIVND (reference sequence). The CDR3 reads CASSTGQGIDQPQHF. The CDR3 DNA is TGTGCCAGTAGCACGGGACAGGGGATAGATCAGCCCCAGCATTTT.

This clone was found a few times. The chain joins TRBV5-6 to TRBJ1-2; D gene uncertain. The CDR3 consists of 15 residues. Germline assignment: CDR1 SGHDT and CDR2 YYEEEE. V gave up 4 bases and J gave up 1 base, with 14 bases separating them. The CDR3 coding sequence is TGTGCCAGCAGCCCACTACGCGGCAGTAACTATGGCTACACCTTC. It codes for CASSPLRGSNYGYTF.

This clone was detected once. The CDR3 sequence: CASSLGAGLGAFF. The CDR3 nucleotides are TGTGCCAGCAGTTTAGGCGCGGGACTAGGTGCGTTCTTC. This chain uses TRBV12-3 or TRBV12-4 with TRBJ2-1, with TRBD2 matching over 8 bases. After removal of 1 base from V and 15 bases from J, the junction contained 8 bases not matched to a gene. The CDR3 extends over 13 amino acids.

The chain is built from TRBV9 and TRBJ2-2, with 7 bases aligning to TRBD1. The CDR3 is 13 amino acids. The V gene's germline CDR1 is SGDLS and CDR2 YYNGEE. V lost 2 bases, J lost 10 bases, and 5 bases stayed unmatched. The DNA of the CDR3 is TGTGCCAGCAGCGTCGACAGGGCGGTGGAGCTGTTTTTT. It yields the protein CASSVDRAVELFF. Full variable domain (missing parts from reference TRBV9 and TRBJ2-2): DSGVTQTPKHLITATGQRVTLRCSPRSGDLSVYWYQQSLDQGLQFLIQYYNGEERAKGNILERFSAQQFPDLHSELNLSSLELGDSALYFCASSVDRAVELFFGEGSRLTVL.

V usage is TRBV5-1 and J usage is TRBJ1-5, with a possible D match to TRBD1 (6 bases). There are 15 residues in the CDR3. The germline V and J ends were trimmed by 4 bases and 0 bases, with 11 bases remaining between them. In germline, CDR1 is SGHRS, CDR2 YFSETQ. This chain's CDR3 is CASSRTTGSNQPQHF. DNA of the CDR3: TGCGCCAGCAGCAGAACGACAGGTAGCAATCAGCCCCAGCATTTT.

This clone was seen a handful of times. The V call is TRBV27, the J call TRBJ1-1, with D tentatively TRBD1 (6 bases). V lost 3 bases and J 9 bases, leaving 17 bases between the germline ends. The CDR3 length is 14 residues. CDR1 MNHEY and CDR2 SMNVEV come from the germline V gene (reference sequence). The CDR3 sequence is CASSFDTRDRQAFF. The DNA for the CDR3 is TGTGCCAGCAGTTTTGACACCCGCGACAGGCAAGCTTTCTTT.

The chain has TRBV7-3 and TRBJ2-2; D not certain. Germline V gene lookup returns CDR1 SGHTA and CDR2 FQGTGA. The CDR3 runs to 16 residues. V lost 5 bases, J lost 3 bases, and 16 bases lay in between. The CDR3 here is CASSPNRVADTGELFF. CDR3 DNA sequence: TGTGCCAGCAGCCCCAATCGGGTAGCCGACACCGGGGAGCTGTTTTTT.

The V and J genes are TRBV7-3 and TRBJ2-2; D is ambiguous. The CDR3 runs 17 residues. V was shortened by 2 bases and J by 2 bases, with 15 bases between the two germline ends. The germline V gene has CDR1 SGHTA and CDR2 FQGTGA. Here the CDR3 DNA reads TGTGCCAGCAGCTTATACGAGTGGGCCCAAAACACCGGGGAGCTGTTTTTT. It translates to CASSLYEWAQNTGELFF. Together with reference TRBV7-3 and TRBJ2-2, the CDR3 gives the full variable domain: GAGVSQTPSNKVTEKGKYVELRCDPISGHTALYWYRQSLGQGPEFLIYFQGTGAADDSGLPNDRFFAVRPEGSVSTLKIQRTERGDSAVYLCASSLYEWAQNTGELFFGEGSRLTVL.

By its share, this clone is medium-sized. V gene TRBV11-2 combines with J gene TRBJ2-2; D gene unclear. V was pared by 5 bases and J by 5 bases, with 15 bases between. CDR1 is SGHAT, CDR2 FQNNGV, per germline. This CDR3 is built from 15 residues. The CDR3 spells CASSHLGPVTGELFF. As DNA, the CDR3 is TGTGCCAGCAGCCACCTAGGCCCTGTAACCGGGGAGCTGTTTTTT.

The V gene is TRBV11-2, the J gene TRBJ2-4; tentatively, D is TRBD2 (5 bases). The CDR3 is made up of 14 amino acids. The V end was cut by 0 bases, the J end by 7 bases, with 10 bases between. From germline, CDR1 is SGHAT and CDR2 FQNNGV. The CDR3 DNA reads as TGTGCCAGCAGCTTAGACCTGGGAGAGAACATTCAGTACTTC. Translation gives CASSLDLGENIQYF.

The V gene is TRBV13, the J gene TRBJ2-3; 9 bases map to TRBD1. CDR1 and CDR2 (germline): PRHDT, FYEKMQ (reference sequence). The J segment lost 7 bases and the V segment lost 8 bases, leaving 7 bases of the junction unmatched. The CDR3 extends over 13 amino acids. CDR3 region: CASWDRVGNTQYF. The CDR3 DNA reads TGTGCCAGCTGGGACAGGGTTGGAAATACGCAGTATTTT.

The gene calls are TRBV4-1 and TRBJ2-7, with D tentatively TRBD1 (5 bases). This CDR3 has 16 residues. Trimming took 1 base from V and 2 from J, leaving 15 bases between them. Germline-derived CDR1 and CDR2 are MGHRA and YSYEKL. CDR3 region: CASSQVYRWGPYEQYV. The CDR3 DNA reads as TGCGCCAGCAGCCAAGTATACAGATGGGGCCCCTACGAGCAGTACGTC.

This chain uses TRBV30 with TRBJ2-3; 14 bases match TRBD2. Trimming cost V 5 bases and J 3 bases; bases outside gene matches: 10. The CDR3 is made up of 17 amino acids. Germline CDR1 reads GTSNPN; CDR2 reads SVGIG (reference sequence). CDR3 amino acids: CAWAAGTSGSWTDTQYF. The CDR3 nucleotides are TGTGCCTGGGCTGCCGGGACTAGCGGGAGTTGGACAGATACGCAGTATTTT.

The CDR3 loop reads CASSTLGGVNTGELFF. The CDR3 DNA sequence: TGTGCCAGCTCAACCCTTGGCGGGGTAAACACCGGGGAGCTGTTTTTT. V is TRBV18 and J is TRBJ2-2; perhaps TRBD2 as D (6 bases). In germline, CDR1 is KGHSH, CDR2 LQKENI. The V and J ends lost 5 bases and 2 bases respectively, with 15 bases between them. This CDR3 region has 16 residues.